These 5 T cell receptor beta chains came from one sample sequenced in a study of Graves' ophthalmopathy and Graves' hyperthyroidism. Using RNA transcripts, the TCR beta CDR3 regions were amplified. Scientists carried out first-round RT-PCR using HTBI primers and then a second-round multiplex PCR. TCRdb ran MiXCR on the multiplex PCR reads and lists one entry per CDR3 protein. The table lists 500,000 to 600,000 distinct CDR3 sequences, less than 45% of them singletons, with about 4.1% in the top ten. Specimen: peripheral blood or thyroid tissue (not recorded which). Every receptor here comes from an adult man with Graves' hyperthyroidism.

The J gene is TRBJ1-1, the V gene TRBV20-1; a possible D gene is TRBD1 (5 bases). CDR1 DFQATT and CDR2 SNEGSKA come from the germline V gene (reference sequence). V shed 5 bases and J shed 4 bases, with 20 bases lying between them. The CDR3 is made up of 15 amino acids. The CDR3 sequence is CSAQTTGTTGTEAFF. CDR3 nucleotide sequence: TGCAGTGCTCAGACGACTGGGACGACGGGCACTGAAGCTTTCTTT.

The chain links TRBV25-1 to TRBJ1-1; 9 bases are a match to TRBD1. This CDR3 is built from 11 residues. Germline V CDR1 and CDR2: MGHDK, SYGVNS. This CDR3 is CARAGQGEAFF. The CDR3 DNA is TGTGCTAGAGCGGGACAGGGTGAAGCTTTCTTT.

This clonotype has at least ten counts. The rearrangement uses TRBV5-1 and TRBJ2-5; TRBD1 matches at 7 bases. The germline CDR1 and CDR2 sequences are SGHRS and YFSETQ. The trim removed 5 bases at V and 1 base at J, leaving 8 bases unmatched. The CDR3 loop spans 15 amino acids. In DNA form, the CDR3 reads TGCGCCAGCAGTGGGCCGGGACAGATCCAAGAGACCCAGTACTTC. This gives the protein CASSGPGQIQETQYF.

The rearrangement joins TRBV19 to TRBJ2-5; 7 bases are shared with TRBD2. Germline values: CDR1 LNHDA, CDR2 SQIVND (reference sequence). The length of the CDR3 is 14 residues. The ends lost 3 bases at V and 5 bases at J; junction bases unmatched: 6. The DNA for the CDR3 is TGTGCCAGTAGTATCGGGGGGATGACGGAGACCCAGTACTTC. Translation gives CASSIGGMTETQYF.

The table lists this clonotype with many counts. V and J are TRBV5-5 and TRBJ1-3; D may be TRBD1 (5 bases). V dropped 0 bases and J dropped 3 bases, with 13 bases sitting between them. The CDR3 sequence is 16 residues long. Looked up from germline, CDR1 is SGHKS and CDR2 is YYEKEE (reference sequence). The CDR3 DNA follows: TGTGCCAGCAGCTTGGGCGGGGCAGCCCGTGGAAACACCATATATTTT. Residues: CASSLGGAARGNTIYF.